This passage covers 32 T cell receptor beta chains from one sample sequenced in a study of cytomegalovirus exposure and HLA in healthy donors. Primers: 60 Vbeta forward and 13 Jbeta reverse. Assay: immunoSEQ multiplex PCR; the TCRdb copy retains only in-frame clones and omits some. The sample consists of over 90,000 clones, around four fifths of them appearing once. The material sequenced was PBMCs. The source is a man between 35 and 55 years old in good health and CMV-seronegative.

The J gene is TRBJ1-2, the V gene TRBV27; TRBD1 matches at 10 bases. Germline V gene sequence: CDR1 MNHEY, CDR2 SMNVEV (reference sequence). The CDR3 covers 15 residues. The junction had 6 bases not matched to a gene; V was cut back by 5 bases and J by 3 bases. The CDR3 reads CASSPWDRGHYGYTF. CDR3 sequence (DNA): TGTGCCAGCAGTCCCTGGGACAGGGGCCACTATGGCTACACCTTC.

The chain employs TRBV13 and TRBJ2-3, with D maybe TRBD2 (6 bases). The V and J ends lost 0 bases and 2 bases respectively, with 18 bases between them. CDR3 length: 18 amino acids. The germline CDR1 and CDR2 sequences are PRHDT and FYEKMQ (reference sequence). CDR3 in amino acids: CASSLGLSGQDPTDTQYF. The CDR3 DNA sequence: TGTGCCAGCAGCTTAGGCCTAAGCGGGCAGGACCCCACAGATACGCAGTATTTT.

CDR3 in amino acids: CASSEKTGLTEAFF. The CDR3 DNA reads as TGTGCCAGCAGTGAAAAGACAGGGCTCACTGAAGCTTTCTTT. The V gene is TRBV2, the J gene TRBJ1-1, with TRBD1 matching over 7 bases. The CDR3 runs to 14 residues. The J segment lost 4 bases and the V segment lost 2 bases, leaving 4 bases of the junction unmatched. Germline V gene sequence: CDR1 SNHLY, CDR2 FYNNEI.

The gene calls are TRBV5-1 and TRBJ1-2; TRBD1 matches at 7 bases. The V segment lost 4 bases and the J segment 5 bases; nucleotides outside the gene matches: 8. Germline CDR1 is SGHRS and CDR2 is YFSETQ. There are 14 residues in the CDR3. This CDR3 reads CASSVKTGDYGYTF. The CDR3 nucleotides are TGCGCCAGCAGCGTTAAAACAGGGGATTATGGCTACACCTTC.

The V and J genes are TRBV19 and TRBJ2-5; 7 bases are a match to TRBD2. Trimming took 2 bases from V and 1 from J; bases not matched to a gene: 4. This CDR3 has 15 residues. From germline, CDR1 is LNHDA and CDR2 SQIVND (reference sequence). The CDR3 DNA follows: TGTGCCAGTAGTATACGGGGCGGGGGCCAAGAGACCCAGTACTTC. It codes for CASSIRGGGQETQYF.

This clone was detected once. The J gene is TRBJ1-6, the V gene TRBV7-2; D is perhaps TRBD1 (6 bases). The CDR3 runs to 13 residues. Germline loops: CDR1 SGHTA, CDR2 FQGNSA. V lost 2 bases and J 13 bases, leaving 12 bases between the germline ends. Here the CDR3 DNA reads TGTGCCAGCAGCTTATGGACAGAGGAGCCCCTCCACTTT. The encoded protein is CASSLWTEEPLHF.

V usage is TRBV7-2 and J usage is TRBJ1-5; 9 bases match TRBD1. This CDR3 has 17 amino acids. J lost 2 bases, V lost 2 bases, and 7 bases had no gene match. Germline V gives CDR1 SGHTA, CDR2 FQGNSA. The chain's CDR3 is CASSLRGTGGGNQPQHF. The CDR3 DNA reads as TGTGCCAGCAGCTTAAGGGGCACAGGGGGCGGCAATCAGCCCCAGCATTTT.

The rearrangement links TRBV6-4 to TRBJ1-1, with TRBD1 matching 9 bases. The CDR3 spans 16 residues. The ends lost 7 bases at V and 0 bases at J; junction bases unmatched: 9. Germline V gives CDR1 MRHNA, CDR2 SNTAGT. The CDR3 reads CASKGDRDLMNTEAFF. CDR3 bases: TGTGCCAGCAAAGGGGACAGGGACCTCATGAACACTGAAGCTTTCTTT.

V gene TRBV11-3 combines with J gene TRBJ2-3; 13 positions agree with TRBD2. The CDR3 spans 16 residues. Per germline, CDR1 SGHNT and CDR2 YENEEA. The V gene end was trimmed by 5 bases and the J gene end by 1 base; junction bases not matched to a gene: 3. The CDR3 DNA reads TGTGCCAGCAGCGCCGGACTAGCGGGGGGCACAGATACGCAGTATTTT. Its translation: CASSAGLAGGTDTQYF.

The chain combines TRBV29-1 with TRBJ1-4; perhaps TRBD1 as D (6 bases). CDR3 size: 13 residues. Per the germline V gene, CDR1 is SQVTM and CDR2 is ANQGSEA. The V and J ends lost 5 bases and 7 bases respectively, with 14 bases between them. CDR3 residues: CSVSRGWGEKLFF. CDR3 nucleotides: TGCAGCGTTTCCAGGGGTTGGGGTGAAAAACTGTTTTTT.

This clone turned up a few times. This chain connects TRBV5-6 to TRBJ1-2; TRBD1 agrees at 9 bases. Germline CDR1 reads SGHDT; CDR2 reads YYEEEE. V shed 3 bases, J shed 8 bases, and the junction held 8 bases outside the gene matches. The length of the CDR3 is 14 residues. DNA of the CDR3: TGTGCCAGCAGCTCTCCGGGACAGGGTGGCGGCTACACCTTC. Translated: CASSSPGQGGGYTF.

The chain has TRBV27 and TRBJ2-7; TRBD1 might be the D (6 bases). Germline CDR1 MNHEY, CDR2 SMNVEV (reference sequence). This CDR3 has 14 residues. The ends were cut back, 6 bases at V and 1 base at J, with 13 bases in the middle. CDR3 protein: CASSTGTWSYEQYF. The CDR3 DNA reads as TGTGCCAGCAGCACCGGGACATGGTCCTACGAGCAGTACTTC.

This clone was observed a handful of times. The DNA of the CDR3 is TGTGCCAGCAGCGTAGATGGGGGGGGGCGCTACAATGAGCAGTTCTTC. Protein: CASSVDGGGRYNEQFF. V and J are TRBV9 and TRBJ2-1; TRBD2 might be the D (7 bases). From germline, CDR1 is SGDLS and CDR2 YYNGEE. CDR3 size: 16 residues. The ends were cut back, 0 bases at V and 3 bases at J, with 13 bases in the middle. Supplemented by reference TRBV9 and TRBJ2-1, the full variable domain reads DSGVTQTPKHLITATGQRVTLRCSPRSGDLSVYWYQQSLDQGLQFLIQYYNGEERAKGNILERFSAQQFPDLHSELNLSSLELGDSALYFCASSVDGGGRYNEQFFGPGTRLTVL.

V gene TRBV7-8 combines with J gene TRBJ1-5; maybe TRBD1 (6 bases). This CDR3 has 15 residues. The germline CDR1 and CDR2 sequences are SGHVS and FQNEAQ. V was cut by 1 base and J by 4 bases, with 11 bases left in between. The CDR3 coding sequence is TGTGCCAGCAGCTTAGTAGGGGGAGCTAATCAGCCCCAGCATTTT. Translating gives CASSLVGGANQPQHF.

The V and J genes are TRBV6-5 and TRBJ2-5; maybe TRBD1 (7 bases). The DNA end lines up better with TRBJ2-7; the J call may be wrong. CDR3 size: 15 residues. Per the germline V gene, CDR1 is MNHEY and CDR2 is SVGAGI. CDR3 coding DNA: TGTGCCAGCAGTTACTCGGGCAGGGGGGCCTACGAGCAGTACTTC. It translates to CASSYSGRGAYEQYF.

The chain combines TRBV5-8 with TRBJ1-6; D gene uncertain. CDR1 and CDR2 from the germline V gene are SGHTS and YDEGEE. CDR3 length: 15 amino acids. V gave up 3 bases and J gave up 7 bases, with 14 bases separating them. CDR3 DNA: TGTGCCAGCAGCTGGGGAGGGCTGCGGAATTCACCCCTCCACTTT. Its protein is CASSWGGLRNSPLHF.

This clone has just one count. The chain joins TRBV9 to TRBJ2-3; TRBD2 aligns across 8 bases. Trimming cost V 5 bases and J 0 bases; bases outside gene matches: 5. The CDR3 runs 15 residues. CDR1 and CDR2 from the germline V gene are SGDLS and YYNGEE. In DNA, the CDR3 is TGTGCCAGCAGTACTAGCGGAGATAGCACAGATACGCAGTATTTT. Encoded protein: CASSTSGDSTDTQYF.

The genes are TRBV7-9 and TRBJ2-1, with 7 bases identical to TRBD1. V was pared by 2 bases and J by 8 bases, with 9 bases of the junction left unmatched. This CDR3 has 15 amino acids. Germline values: CDR1 SEHNR, CDR2 FQNEAQ (reference sequence). The CDR3 nucleotides are TGTGCCAGCAGCTTAAAGGGGGCGGAGAGCGATGAGCAGTTCTTC. This sequence encodes CASSLKGAESDEQFF.

Turning to this clone: The junction departs from germline at one end; a sequencing error may be responsible. The gene calls are TRBV13 and TRBJ1-1; 11 bases agree with TRBD1. In germline, CDR1 is PRHDT, CDR2 FYEKMQ (reference sequence). The CDR3 totals 15 residues. DNA of the CDR3: TGTGCCAGCAGCCTAGGGGACAGGGGGTCCACTGAAGCTTTCTTT. Residues: CASSLGDRGSTEAFF.

The chain joins TRBV7-6 to TRBJ1-1; 8 positions agree with TRBD1. CDR1 SGHVS and CDR2 FNYEAQ come from the germline V gene. The CDR3 runs to 12 residues. Germline trimming cut 6 bases from V and 4 bases from J; bases unmatched to any gene: 1. The CDR3 region is CASRTGGTEAFF. CDR3 DNA sequence: TGTGCCAGCAGAACAGGGGGCACTGAAGCTTTCTTT.

The chain uses TRBV27 and TRBJ2-5; 7 bases are a match to TRBD1. Trimming cost V 3 bases and J 0 bases; bases outside gene matches: 10. There are 17 residues in the CDR3. Germline CDR1 is MNHEY and CDR2 is SMNVEV (reference sequence). CDR3 loop: CASSFFRTGGYQETQYF. The CDR3 region has the DNA TGTGCCAGCAGTTTCTTCCGGACAGGTGGGTACCAAGAGACCCAGTACTTC.

With respect to this clone: A junction end diverges from the germline sequence, so it may reflect a read error. V is TRBV9 and J is TRBJ1-6; D is uncertain. Per germline, CDR1 SGDLS and CDR2 YYNGEE. The CDR3 length is 16 residues. The CDR3 DNA is TGTGCCAGCAGCGCCGAAGCGTACCCAGATAAATCACCCCTCCACTTT. This translates into CASSAEAYPDKSPLHF.

The chain joins TRBV18 to TRBJ2-7; TRBD2 matches 11 bases. This CDR3 is built from 16 residues. Germline V gene lookup returns CDR1 KGHSH and CDR2 LQKENI. With 4 bases clipped from V and 2 bases from J, the junction kept 7 bases outside the gene matches. The DNA for the CDR3 is TGTGCCAGCTCACTTACTAGCGGGGGCACCCCCTACGAGCAGTACTTC. Protein: CASSLTSGGTPYEQYF.

This rearrangement joins TRBV11-2 to TRBJ2-5; 8 bases agree with TRBD2. The CDR3 length is 16 residues. The V gene's germline CDR1 is SGHAT and CDR2 FQNNGV. V lost 2 bases and J lost 5; bases outside the gene matches: 10. The CDR3 loop is CASSLTGGKLGETQYF. As DNA, the CDR3 is TGTGCCAGCAGCTTAACGGGGGGGAAATTAGGGGAGACCCAGTACTTC.

V usage is TRBV11-2 and J usage is TRBJ2-1; 10 nucleotides line up with TRBD2. Germline V gene sequence: CDR1 SGHAT, CDR2 FQNNGV. Trimming removed 1 base from V and 9 bases from J; junction bases left unmatched: 18. The CDR3 extends over 19 amino acids. Here the CDR3 reads CASSLVSSGGGQKGGEQFF. The CDR3 DNA reads TGTGCCAGCAGCTTAGTTTCTAGCGGGGGAGGCCAGAAGGGGGGTGAGCAGTTCTTC.

The chain combines TRBV7-3 with TRBJ1-2, with 8 bases that match TRBD1. This CDR3 spans 13 amino acids. J lost 5 bases, V lost 5 bases, and 4 bases had no gene match. The germline V gene has CDR1 SGHTA and CDR2 FQGTGA. For the CDR3, the DNA is TGTGCCAGCAGCCCAGGGGGCGGATATGGCTACACCTTC. Its translation is CASSPGGGYGYTF.

With respect to this clone: This specimen includes other DNA sequences encoding the same CDR3. This chain uses TRBV5-1 with TRBJ2-1; 15 bases map to TRBD2. This CDR3 is built from 16 residues. V gave up 4 bases and J gave up 4 bases; unmatched junction bases: 3. Germline lookup yields CDR1 SGHRS and CDR2 YFSETQ. CDR3 loop: CASSLGLAGGYNEQFF. In nucleotides, the CDR3 is TGCGCCAGCAGCCTGGGACTAGCGGGGGGATACAATGAGCAGTTCTTC.

V usage is TRBV28 and J usage is TRBJ1-5; a weak D match, TRBD1 (6 bases). The CDR3 has 14 amino acids. V shed 6 bases and J shed 6 bases, with 15 bases lying between them. CDR1 is MDHEN, CDR2 SYDVKM, per germline. The CDR3 DNA reads TGTGCCAGCAGCTACTCAGGGGCACGTCAGCCCCAGCATTTT. The encoded protein is CASSYSGARQPQHF.

The chain has TRBV6-5 and TRBJ2-7; D gene uncertain. Trimming removed 0 bases from V and 2 bases from J, with 11 bases in between. In germline, CDR1 is MNHEY, CDR2 SVGAGI. The CDR3 has 15 amino acids. The CDR3 sequence is CASSYSGETAYEQYF. CDR3 sequence (DNA): TGTGCCAGCAGTTACTCGGGCGAAACGGCCTACGAGCAGTACTTC.

The rearrangement joins TRBV5-1 to TRBJ1-2; TRBD1 aligns across 9 bases. Germline V CDR1 and CDR2: SGHRS, YFSETQ. Trimming cost V 4 bases and J 7 bases; bases outside gene matches: 8. CDR3 size: 14 residues. CDR3 DNA: TGCGCCAGCAGCCCGGGACAGGGAATAGGTGGCTACACCTTC. This encodes CASSPGQGIGGYTF.

V is TRBV19 and J is TRBJ2-7; TRBD1 matches at 8 bases. The ends lost 6 bases at V and 4 bases at J; junction bases unmatched: 11. The CDR3 is made up of 15 amino acids. The germline V gene has CDR1 LNHDA and CDR2 SQIVND (reference sequence). The CDR3 loop reads CASRETGARSYEQYF. The CDR3 nucleotides are TGTGCCAGTAGGGAGACAGGGGCCCGTTCTTACGAGCAGTACTTC.

V usage is TRBV10-3 and J usage is TRBJ2-7; maybe TRBD2 (5 bases). CDR3 length: 14 residues. CDR1 is ENHRY, CDR2 SYGVKD, per germline. Between the trimmed V and J ends, which lost 0 bases and 3 bases, there was a span of 9 bases. CDR3 sequence: CAISESRANYEQYF. The CDR3 DNA reads TGTGCCATCAGTGAGTCGCGGGCCAACTACGAGCAGTACTTC.